These T cell receptor beta chains were read from a single sample in a study of T cells in Graves' hyperthyroidism and ophthalmopathy. TCRdb re-called the multiplex PCR reads through MiXCR, storing one row per CDR3 protein. The sample lists around 700,000 distinct CDR3 sequences; approximately 40% were seen once. The sequenced sample consisted of blood. These receptors came from a woman aged 40 to 50 with Graves' hyperthyroidism. The CDR3 runs from the conserved cysteine through the conserved F or W. D genes are given only for firm matches. Size is stated for part of the rows, as once, few or many counts, or as a class when the clone is expanded.

TGTGCCAGCAGCTCCGGATTTAATCAGCCCCAGCATTTT	CASSSGFNQPQHF	TRBJ1-5	.	many	TRBV7-9
TGCGCCAGCAGCCAAGGGGTCGGCCAAGAGACCCAGTACTTC	CASSQGVGQETQYF	TRBJ2-5	.	few	TRBV4-3
TGCGCCAGCAGCTCGGACAGGGGAGGACCACCCCTCCACTTT	CASSSDRGGPPLHF	TRBJ1-6	TRBD1	.	TRBV5-5
TGTGCCAGCGGTAACCGCGGGAGGGGCTCCTACAATGAGCAGTTCTTC	CASGNRGRGSYNEQFF	TRBJ2-1	TRBD2	.	TRBV7-2
TGTGCCAGCAGCTCAACCGGGGCTAGGTACGAGCAGTACTTC	CASSSTGARYEQYF	TRBJ2-7	.	many	TRBV7-2
TGTGCCAGCAGTTTCTCTGATATCCGGGACCGGGATTCACCCCTCCACTTT	CASSFSDIRDRDSPLHF	TRBJ1-6	.	few	TRBV10-3
TGTGCCAGCAGTCCACTGGCGGCTGGCAATCAGCCCCAGCATTTT	CASSPLAAGNQPQHF	TRBJ1-5	.	once	TRBV7-9
TGTGCCAGCAGCCCCTTCGGTTACAGCCCAGGGGACGAGCAGTACTTC	CASSPFGYSPGDEQYF	TRBJ2-7	.	many	TRBV7-2
TGTGCCAGCAGCGTCTTAGGGACAGGGGGCGCGAACACTGAAGCTTTCTTT	CASSVLGTGGANTEAFF	TRBJ1-1	TRBD1	many	TRBV7-9
TGTGCCACCAGTGATTTGGGCGGTGCGGAAGAGACCCAGTACTTC	CATSDLGGAEETQYF	TRBJ2-5	.	once	TRBV24-1
TGTGCCAGCAGTTCGGGACAGGCCGTGTCTAATGAAAAACTGTTTTTT	CASSSGQAVSNEKLFF	TRBJ1-4	TRBD1	.	TRBV6-5
TGTGCCAGCAGCTTAGGTGAATTCCAAGAGACCCAGTACTTC	CASSLGEFQETQYF	TRBJ2-5	.	few	TRBV7-2
TGCAGTGCCAACCAGCCTAATGGAAAACTTCTGTTTTTT	CSANQPNGKLLFF	TRBJ1-4	.	many	TRBV20-1
TGTGCCAGCAGTGAAGCGGAAGGGCACACTGAAGCTTTCTTT	CASSEAEGHTEAFF	TRBJ1-1	.	few	TRBV2
TGTGCCACCAGCAAGACAGGGGGGAACTATGGCTACACCTTC	CATSKTGGNYGYTF	TRBJ1-2	TRBD1	.	TRBV24-1
TGTGCCAGCAGCGGGGGGGAAGGAAACACCATATATTTT	CASSGGEGNTIYF	TRBJ1-3	.	.	TRBV7-2
TGTGCCAGCAGTGACCCACAGCGGAGGAGCACAGATACGCAGTATTTT	CASSDPQRRSTDTQYF	TRBJ2-3	.	.	TRBV6-4
TGTGCCATCAGTGAGTCGAGGTTTCTAACGAAAGCTTTCTTT	CAISESRFLTKAFF	TRBJ1-1	.	once	TRBV10-3
TGTGCCAGCAGCTTACTAGGTGACCAGCTCATTTCACCCCTCCACTTT	CASSLLGDQLISPLHF	TRBJ1-6	.	.	TRBV7-8
TGTGCCAGCAGTCCAAATAATAAGGGAGAGACCCAGTACTTC	CASSPNNKGETQYF	TRBJ2-5	.	few	TRBV12-3/TRBV12-4
TGTGCCACCAGTGATGAGACAGACATTCAGTACTTC	CATSDETDIQYF	TRBJ2-4	.	.	TRBV24-1
TGTGCCAGCAGTCGTAGTTATTATGGCTACACCTTC	CASSRSYYGYTF	TRBJ1-2	.	many	TRBV12-3/TRBV12-4
TGTGCCAGCAGCTTAGCATGGGCGGGACTACACAATGAGCAGTTCTTC	CASSLAWAGLHNEQFF	TRBJ2-1	TRBD2	.	TRBV6-5
TGTGCCAGTAGTGAGTTTTCGGTTCTCGGGACAGAAAATCAGCCCCAGCATTTT	CASSEFSVLGTENQPQHF	TRBJ1-5	TRBD1	many	TRBV19
TGTGCCAGCAGCTTCGACAGGAGGAAGTACTTC	CASSFDRRKYF	TRBJ2-7	.	many	TRBV5-8
TGCGCCAGCAGCTTGGCCGGTCTAGGCCTGAGCTCTGGAAACACCATATATTTT	CASSLAGLGLSSGNTIYF	TRBJ1-3	.	few	TRBV5-1
TGCAGTGCGCCTCCGGGACTAGCGGGAGGAAGCTCCTACGAGCAGTACTTC	CSAPPGLAGGSSYEQYF	TRBJ2-7	TRBD2	.	TRBV20-1
TGTGCCATCAGTGTTGGCAATGAGCAGTTCTTC	CAISVGNEQFF	TRBJ2-1	.	few	TRBV10-3
TGTGCCAGCAGCCACCGACGGAGGTTGAACACTGAAGCTTTCTTT	CASSHRRRLNTEAFF	TRBJ1-1	.	few	TRBV5-4
TGTGCCAGTAGTACCCAGACAGGGTACCATGATTATGGCTACACCTTC	CASSTQTGYHDYGYTF	TRBJ1-2	TRBD1	.	TRBV19
TGCAGTGCCAGCCCATTCGGGGGGGTCTCCTACGAGCAGTACTTC	CSASPFGGVSYEQYF	TRBJ2-7	TRBD2	.	TRBV20-1
TGTGCCACCAGCAGGTCCGGGCAGGGGGCTTTT	CATSRSGQGAF	TRBJ1-5	TRBD1	.	TRBV15
TGTGCCAGTAGTGCGTGGGGGGGCTTGGGTCAGCCCCAGCATTTT	CASSAWGGLGQPQHF	TRBJ1-5	.	few	TRBV19
TGTGCCAGCAGTCCGGGAAGGGCCACTGAAGCTTTCTTT	CASSPGRATEAFF	TRBJ1-1	.	many	TRBV6-4
TGCAGTGCTAGAGATTGGGGGGCAGACAATGAAAAACTGTTTTTT	CSARDWGADNEKLFF	TRBJ1-4	.	few	TRBV20-1
TGTGCCAGTAGTATGCGGCAGGGGGCGCCGGGGGCCAACGTCCTGACTTTC	CASSMRQGAPGANVLTF	TRBJ2-6	TRBD1	many	TRBV19
TGTGCCAGCAGGGCGCGACAGGCCTATAATTCACCCCTCCACTTT	CASRARQAYNSPLHF	TRBJ1-6	.	few	TRBV6-5
TGTGCCAGCAGCTCGTGGACAGGGGCTGGAAACACCATATATTTT	CASSSWTGAGNTIYF	TRBJ1-3	TRBD1	few	TRBV5-4
TGCGCCAGCAGCCAGCCGGGACAGGGAGTCGGGGAGCTGTTTTTT	CASSQPGQGVGELFF	TRBJ2-2	TRBD1	.	TRBV4-3
TGTGCCAGCAGCCGAGGACAGGCTACACCCTACGAGCAGTACTTC	CASSRGQATPYEQYF	TRBJ2-7	TRBD1	few	TRBV7-9
TGTGCCAGCAGTTACTCTGAACCGGGACTAGCGCCCCGTACTACATACGAGCAGTACTTC	CASSYSEPGLAPRTTYEQYF	TRBJ2-7	TRBD2	few	TRBV6-6
TGTGCCAGTAGTATTAACGGGAATGAAAAACTGTTTTTT	CASSINGNEKLFF	TRBJ1-4	.	many	TRBV19
TGTGCCAGCGCTGGACCCATGATCGGACAGCCCCAGCATTTT	CASAGPMIGQPQHF	TRBJ1-5	.	many	TRBV7-8
TGTGCCAGCAGTGACTCGGAGGGCATGACGCGAGGCTACACCTTC	CASSDSEGMTRGYTF	TRBJ1-2	.	many	TRBV6-4
TGTGCCAGCAGCCTTTGGGAGACCCAGTACTTC	CASSLWETQYF	TRBJ2-5	.	many	TRBV11-2
TGCGCCAGCACCCTTGGTGGAGAGGACTATGGCTACACCTTC	CASTLGGEDYGYTF	TRBJ1-2	.	few	TRBV5-1
TGCAGCGTTGTAGGGGCGTCCGGATCGAAGAACACCGGGGAGCTGTTTTTT	CSVVGASGSKNTGELFF	TRBJ2-2	.	.	TRBV29-1
TGTGCCAGCAGTGAATCCTTGGACAGCCAAAACTATGGCTACACCTTC	CASSESLDSQNYGYTF	TRBJ1-2	.	.	TRBV25-1
TGCAGTCTCCCCGGACAGGGGTCCCTAGCTTTCTTT	CSLPGQGSLAFF	TRBJ1-1	TRBD1	many	TRBV20-1
TGCAGCGTCAACCGCGGCCCGAGGACAGGGGGAAGGGATACGCAGTATTTT	CSVNRGPRTGGRDTQYF	TRBJ2-3	TRBD1	.	TRBV29-1
TGTGCCAGCAGCTTAGTCCCGGGGGTGGACACTGAAGCTTTCTTT	CASSLVPGVDTEAFF	TRBJ1-1	.	many	TRBV7-2